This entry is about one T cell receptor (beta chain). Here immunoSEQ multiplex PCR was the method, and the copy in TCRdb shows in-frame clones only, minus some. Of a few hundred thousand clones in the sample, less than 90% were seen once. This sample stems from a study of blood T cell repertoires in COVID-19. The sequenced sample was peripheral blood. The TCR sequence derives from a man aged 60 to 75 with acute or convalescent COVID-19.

The CDR3 spells CSASRDTTNYGYTF. The CDR3 region has the DNA TGCAGTGCTAGTCGGGACACCACTAACTATGGCTACACCTTC. The V call is TRBV20-1, the J call TRBJ1-2, with a weak D call TRBD1 (6 bases). CDR3 length equals 14 residues. CDR1 and CDR2 (germline): DFQATT, SNEGSKA (reference sequence). V was cut by 3 bases and J by 0 bases, with 11 bases left in between.